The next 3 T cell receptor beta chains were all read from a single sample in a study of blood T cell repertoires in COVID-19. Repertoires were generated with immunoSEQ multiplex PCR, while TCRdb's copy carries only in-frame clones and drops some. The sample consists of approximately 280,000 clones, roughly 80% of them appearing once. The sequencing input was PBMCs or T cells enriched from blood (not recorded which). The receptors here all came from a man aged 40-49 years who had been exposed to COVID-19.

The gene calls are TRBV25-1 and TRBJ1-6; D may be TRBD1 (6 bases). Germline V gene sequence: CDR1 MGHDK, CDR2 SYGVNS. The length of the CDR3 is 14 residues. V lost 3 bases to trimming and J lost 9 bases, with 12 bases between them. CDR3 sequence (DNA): TGTGCCAGCAGTGACCCAGGGGTCTCTTCACCCCTCCACTTT. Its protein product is CASSDPGVSSPLHF. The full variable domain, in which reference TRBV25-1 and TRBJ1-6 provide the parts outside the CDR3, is EADIYQTPRYLVIGTGKKITLECSQTMGHDKMYWYQQDPGMELHLIHYSYGVNSTEKGDLSSESTVSRIRTEHFPLTLESARPSHTSQYLCASSDPGVSSPLHFGNGTRLTVT.

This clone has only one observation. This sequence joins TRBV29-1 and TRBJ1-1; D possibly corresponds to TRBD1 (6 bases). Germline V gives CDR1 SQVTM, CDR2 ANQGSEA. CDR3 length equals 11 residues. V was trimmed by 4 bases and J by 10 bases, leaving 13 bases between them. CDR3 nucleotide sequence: TGCAGCGTTGCTTCAGGGGTGGGAGCTTTCTTT. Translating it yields CSVASGVGAFF.

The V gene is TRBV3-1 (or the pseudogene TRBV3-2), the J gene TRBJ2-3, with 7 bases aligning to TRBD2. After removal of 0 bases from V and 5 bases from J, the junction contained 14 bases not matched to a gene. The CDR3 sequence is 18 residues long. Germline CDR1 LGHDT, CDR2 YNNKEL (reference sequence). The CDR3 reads CASSQDYLGGGPGDTQYF. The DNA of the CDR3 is TGTGCCAGCAGCCAAGATTACTTGGGGGGAGGGCCGGGAGATACGCAGTATTTT.